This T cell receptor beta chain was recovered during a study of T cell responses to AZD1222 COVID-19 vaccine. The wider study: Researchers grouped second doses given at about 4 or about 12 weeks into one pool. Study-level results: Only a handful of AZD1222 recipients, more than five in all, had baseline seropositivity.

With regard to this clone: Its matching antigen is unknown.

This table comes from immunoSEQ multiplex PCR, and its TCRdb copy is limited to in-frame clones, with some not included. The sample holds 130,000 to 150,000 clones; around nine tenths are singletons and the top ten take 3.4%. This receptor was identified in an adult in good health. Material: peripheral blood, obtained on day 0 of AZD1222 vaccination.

CDR3 DNA sequence: TGTGCCAGCAGTTTAGTACGGGGCTACACCTTC. Its translation: CASSLVRGYTF. The chain joins TRBV12-3 or TRBV12-4 to TRBJ1-2; no clear D. CDR3 length equals 11 residues. V was cut by 1 base and J by 8 bases, with 5 bases left in between.